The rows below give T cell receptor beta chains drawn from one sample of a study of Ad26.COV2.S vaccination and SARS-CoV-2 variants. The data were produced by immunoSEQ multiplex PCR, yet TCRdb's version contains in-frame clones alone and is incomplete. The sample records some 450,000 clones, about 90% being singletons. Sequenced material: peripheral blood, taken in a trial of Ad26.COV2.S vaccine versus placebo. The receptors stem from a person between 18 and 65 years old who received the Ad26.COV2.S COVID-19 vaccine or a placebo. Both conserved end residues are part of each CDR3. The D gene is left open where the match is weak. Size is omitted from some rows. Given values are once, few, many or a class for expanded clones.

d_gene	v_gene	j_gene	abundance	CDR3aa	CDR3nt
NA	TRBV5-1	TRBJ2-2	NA	CASSTSWPNTGELFF	TGCGCCAGCAGCACGAGCTGGCCGAACACCGGGGAGCTGTTTTTT
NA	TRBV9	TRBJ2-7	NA	CASSVQGAYEQYF	TGTGCCAGCAGCGTTCAGGGAGCCTACGAGCAGTACTTC
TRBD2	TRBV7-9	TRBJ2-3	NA	CASSFLGLAGAPDTQYF	TGTGCCAGCAGCTTCTTGGGACTAGCGGGAGCCCCGGATACGCAGTATTTT
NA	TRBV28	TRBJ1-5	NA	CASTPVGGTEPQHF	TGTGCCAGCACCCCGGTAGGAGGTACTGAGCCCCAGCATTTT
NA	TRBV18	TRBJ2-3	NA	CASSPRQTSTDTQYF	TGTGCCAGCTCACCACGACAGACTAGCACAGATACGCAGTATTTT
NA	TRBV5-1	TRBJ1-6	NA	CASSPQTGLNNSPLHF	TGCGCCAGCAGCCCGCAGACAGGATTAAATAATTCACCCCTCCACTTT
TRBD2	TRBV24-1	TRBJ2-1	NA	CATSDPSGRANYYNEQFF	TGTGCCACCAGTGACCCTAGCGGGAGGGCCAATTACTACAATGAGCAGTTCTTC
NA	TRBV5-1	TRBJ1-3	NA	CASSPDFTVSGNTIYF	TGCGCCAGCAGCCCGGACTTTACAGTGTCTGGAAACACCATATATTTT
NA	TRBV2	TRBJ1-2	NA	CASSPSQGHYGYTF	TGTGCCAGCAGCCCATCGCAGGGTCACTATGGCTACACCTTC
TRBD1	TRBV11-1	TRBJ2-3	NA	CASSLRRDRVDTQYF	TGTGCCAGCAGCCTTCGCCGGGACAGGGTCGATACGCAGTATTTT
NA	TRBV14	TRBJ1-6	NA	CASSRLDGASSYNSPLHF	TGTGCCAGCAGCCGACTGGACGGCGCGAGCTCCTATAATTCACCCCTCCACTTT
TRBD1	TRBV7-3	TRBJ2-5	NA	CASSLNRGETQYF	TGTGCCAGCAGCTTAAACAGGGGAGAGACCCAGTACTTC
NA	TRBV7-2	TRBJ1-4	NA	CASSLARTEGEKLFF	TGTGCCAGCAGCCTAGCTAGGACAGAGGGTGAAAAACTGTTTTTT
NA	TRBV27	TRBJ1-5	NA	CASRGTNSNQPQHF	TGTGCCAGCCGCGGGACAAATAGCAATCAGCCCCAGCATTTT
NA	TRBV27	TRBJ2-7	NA	CASSFSGDSSYEQYF	TGTGCCAGCAGTTTCAGCGGGGACAGCTCCTACGAGCAGTACTTC
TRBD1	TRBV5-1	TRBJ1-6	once	CASSLEGQGATPLHF	TGCGCCAGCAGCTTGGAGGGACAGGGGGCGACACCCCTCCACTTT
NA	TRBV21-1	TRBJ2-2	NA	CASSTGTSAHGELFF	TGTGCCAGCAGCACCGGGACTAGCGCGCACGGGGAGCTGTTTTTT
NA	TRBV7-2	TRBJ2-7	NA	CASSSLGSSYEQYF	TGTGCCAGCAGCTCACTGGGTAGCTCCTACGAGCAGTACTTC
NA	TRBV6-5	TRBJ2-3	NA	CASRPWGTTDTQYF	TGTGCCAGCAGACCTTGGGGGACTACAGATACGCAGTATTTT
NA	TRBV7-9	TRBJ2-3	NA	CASSIRLHSTDTQYF	TGTGCCAGCAGCATCCGACTCCATAGCACAGATACGCAGTATTTT
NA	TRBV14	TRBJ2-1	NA	CASSPGLREFF	TGTGCCAGCAGCCCGGGACTTAGGGAGTTCTTC
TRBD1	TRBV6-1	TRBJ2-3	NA	CASSEGTGGITDTQYF	TGTGCCAGCAGTGAAGGGACAGGGGGGATCACAGATACGCAGTATTTT
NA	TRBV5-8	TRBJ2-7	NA	CASSLIRKYEQYF	TGTGCCAGCAGCTTGATCCGGAAATACGAGCAGTACTTC
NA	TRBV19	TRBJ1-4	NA	CASSQGFASNEKLFF	TGTGCCAGTAGTCAGGGGTTCGCGTCGAATGAAAAACTGTTTTTT
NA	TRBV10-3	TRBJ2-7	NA	CAITSGTYEQYF	TGTGCCATCACCTCAGGGACCTACGAGCAGTACTTC
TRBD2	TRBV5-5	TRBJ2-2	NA	CASSSRGDTGELFF	TGTGCCAGCAGCTCACGGGGGGACACCGGGGAGCTGTTTTTT
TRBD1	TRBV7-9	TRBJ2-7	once	CASSSPDRGREQYF	TGTGCCAGCAGCTCACCCGACAGGGGACGCGAGCAGTACTTC
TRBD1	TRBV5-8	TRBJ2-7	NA	CASSLVGQGAYEQYF	TGTGCCAGCAGCTTGGTCGGGCAGGGGGCCTACGAGCAGTACTTC
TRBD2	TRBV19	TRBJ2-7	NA	CASNKRSASGVYEQYF	TGTGCCAGTAACAAGAGGTCGGCTAGCGGAGTCTACGAGCAGTACTTC
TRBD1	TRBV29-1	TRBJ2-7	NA	CSVAGDRGYEQYF	TGCAGCGTTGCCGGGGACAGGGGGTACGAGCAGTACTTC
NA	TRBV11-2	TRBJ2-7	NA	CASSLGYDEQYF	TGTGCCAGCAGCTTAGGATATGACGAGCAGTACTTC
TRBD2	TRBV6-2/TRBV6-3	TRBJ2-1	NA	CASSRRLAGDNEQFF	TGTGCCAGCAGCCGACGACTAGCGGGCGACAATGAGCAGTTCTTC